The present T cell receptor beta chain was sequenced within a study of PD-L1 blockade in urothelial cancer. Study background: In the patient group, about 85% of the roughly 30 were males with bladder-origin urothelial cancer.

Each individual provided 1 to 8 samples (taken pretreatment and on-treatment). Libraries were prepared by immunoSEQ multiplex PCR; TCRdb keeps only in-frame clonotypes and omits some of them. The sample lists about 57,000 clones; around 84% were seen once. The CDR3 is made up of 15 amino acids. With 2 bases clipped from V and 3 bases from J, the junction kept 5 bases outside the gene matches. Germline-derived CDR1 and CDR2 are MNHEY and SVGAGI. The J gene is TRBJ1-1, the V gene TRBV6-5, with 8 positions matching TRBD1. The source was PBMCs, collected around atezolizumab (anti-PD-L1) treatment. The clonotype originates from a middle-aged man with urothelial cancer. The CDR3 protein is CASSYLGQGYTEAFF. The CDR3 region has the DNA TGTGCCAGCAGTTACCTCGGACAGGGTTACACTGAAGCTTTCTTT.